The source of this TCR beta chain is a study of blood T cell repertoires in COVID-19. Whole-study context: Donors in the United States, Italy and Spain gave samples during acute or convalescent COVID-19. T cells, B-cell-depleted T cells, or PBMCs provided the cDNA or gDNA that served as material.

Trimming removed 4 bases from V and 2 bases from J, with 12 bases in between. The CDR3 sequence is 14 residues long. CDR1 is SGHKS, CDR2 YYEKEE, per germline (reference sequence). The assay was immunoSEQ multiplex PCR, and TCRdb's table has in-frame clones only and misses some. The sample carries 150,000 to 200,000 clones, roughly 78% recorded once. The TCR comes from a woman of 80 years or more with active or convalescent COVID-19. Sequenced material: peripheral blood. The rearrangement links TRBV5-5 to TRBJ2-5; D unresolved. This CDR3 reads CASSHASSQETQYF. In DNA form, the CDR3 reads TGTGCCAGCAGCCACGCCTCCAGTCAAGAGACCCAGTACTTC.